This T cell receptor (beta chain) is drawn from a study of blood T cell repertoires in COVID-19. This clone was found a few times. Germline-derived CDR1 and CDR2 are SGHAT and FQNNGV. The V end was cut by 5 bases, the J end by 0 bases, with 7 bases between. The CDR3 has 14 residues. TCRdb's copy holds only in-frame clones and misses some; the assay was immunoSEQ multiplex PCR. Found here are 190,000 or so clones, about 83% of them singletons; the top ten hold 5.5% to 7.5%. The V call is TRBV11-2, the J call TRBJ2-2; D remains unclear. Source material: peripheral blood. The source of this sequence is a man in his 60s who had recovered from COVID-19. Here the CDR3 reads CASSAQTNTGELFF. DNA for the CDR3: TGTGCCAGCAGCGCCCAGACGAACACCGGGGAGCTGTTTTTT.